The following is a TCR beta chain sequence with its context. The target antigen is unknown. The sample belongs to a study of cytomegalovirus exposure and HLA in healthy donors. Trimming took off 1 base at V and 4 bases at J, with 18 bases between the two ends. The CDR3 spans 17 residues. Germline V gene lookup returns CDR1 SGHTA and CDR2 FQGNSA. This PCR relied on a set of 60 Vbeta primers and 13 Jbeta primers. Sequenced by immunoSEQ multiplex PCR; TCRdb stores in-frame clones only, minus some. This sample's table has about 130,000 clones. Study-wide points: Among the most significant clusters, several appeared linked to common viral pathogens in a later analysis. Previously analyzed data showed that most TCR beta V segments were productive at a frequency of about 87% or about 30%. In vitro data verified a few CMV-associated chains as specific for CMV antigens. An analysis that came later showed most CMV-associated TCR beta chains appearing HLA-restricted.

This clonotype was obtained from a man younger than 45 in good health and CMV-seronegative. The sample taken for sequencing was PBMCs. The chain employs TRBV7-2 and TRBJ2-3; TRBD2 might be the D (6 bases). Written as DNA, the CDR3 is TGTGCCAGCAGCTTAGTGGGTACATCCAGGAGGGCAGATACGCAGTATTTT. Its translation is CASSLVGTSRRADTQYF.